This TCR beta chain came from a study of T-cell memory formation after mild COVID-19. Across the study: Largely donor-specific sequence clusters came from a couple of donors.

Comments on this clonotype: The antigen is undetermined.

It was 5'RACE with constant-segment primers that produced the TCR alpha and TCR beta cDNA libraries, which carried sample barcodes and UMIs. TCRdb analysed the 5' RACE reads with MiXCR anew, one entry per CDR3 protein. The sample lists some 130,000 distinct CDR3 sequences, around 25% occurring once. Study results and limitations: The appearance of some responding clones in pre-infection memory suggested that cross-reactive memory joined. Among clones contracting day 15 to 85, CD4/CD8 was balanced, whereas later expanders leaned CD4+.

The CDR3 contains 15 residues. CDR1 and CDR2 (germline): SGHVS, FQNEAQ. Trimming removed 4 bases from V and 3 bases from J, with 15 bases in between. J is TRBJ1-1 and V is TRBV7-8, with a weak D call TRBD1 (6 bases). The TCR comes from an adult woman who had mild COVID-19 (a few samples of this study predate the infection). Cell type and time point are not known. The source material was PBMCs or a T cell subset sorted from them (not recorded which). CDR3 sequence: CASSYQGGGYTEAFF. The CDR3 coding sequence is TGTGCCAGCAGCTACCAGGGAGGGGGGTACACTGAAGCTTTCTTT. The variable domain in full, completed from reference TRBV7-8 and TRBJ1-1, reads GAGVSQSPRYKVAKRGQDVALRCDPISGHVSLFWYQQALGQGPEFLTYFQNEAQLDKSGLPSDRFFAERPEGSVSTLKIQRTQQEDSAVYLCASSYQGGGYTEAFFGQGTRLTVV.